These T cell receptor beta chains were read from a single sample in a study of monozygotic twins with inflammatory bowel disease. TCRdb re-called the 5' RACE reads; every CDR3 protein appears as one record, without DNA. The sample totals around 380,000 distinct CDR3 sequences. Sample: blood. Receptor source: a human donor with ulcerative colitis or Crohn's disease, or a healthy co-twin of an affected twin (not recorded which). Each CDR3 is given with its conserved first and last residue.

j_call	v_call	cdr3_aa
TRBJ2-4	TRBV21-1	CASSIQGNAAKNIQYF
TRBJ1-3	TRBV5-6	CASSSYDRVGNTIYF
TRBJ2-1	TRBV5-1	CASSTDRGEDEQFF
TRBJ1-1	TRBV28	CASSFLKRLEAFF
TRBJ2-7	TRBV15	CATSFGQGAFGEQYF
TRBJ2-1	TRBV7-2	CASSLALIQFF
TRBJ2-1	TRBV19	CASSGQHSYNEQFF
TRBJ2-3	TRBV20-1	CSARGGLAERTDTQYF
TRBJ2-3	TRBV6-5	CASSYSGGVADTQYF
TRBJ1-1	TRBV20-1	CSARTRQGGTTEAFF
TRBJ2-7	TRBV5-1	CASSLAGQVYEQYF
TRBJ1-2	TRBV5-5	CATRGQGAVGYTF
TRBJ2-1	TRBV19	CASSIRTGKAYNEQFF
TRBJ1-4	TRBV7-8	CASSSYVGSNEKLFF
TRBJ2-1	TRBV12-3/TRBV12-4	CASGDSRDEQFF
TRBJ2-1	TRBV5-4	CASSLGGGRSAYNEQFF
TRBJ2-7	TRBV5-5	CASSYGTGTGEQYF
TRBJ2-4	TRBV18	CASSPTPRGTGEAKNIQYF
TRBJ2-1	TRBV12-3/TRBV12-4	CASSLAGGIYNEQFF
TRBJ1-5	TRBV19	CASSFYRGGNQPQHF
TRBJ1-1	TRBV18	CASSSLVIQEMRAFF
TRBJ2-3	TRBV20-1	CSVQGSETDTQYF
TRBJ1-1	TRBV7-9	CASSNRRIITAFF
TRBJ2-1	TRBV20-1	CSASGGTSGSPNEQFF
TRBJ1-6	TRBV20-1	CSARDQNSPLHF
TRBJ2-2	TRBV7-9	CASSTRDRVTGELFF
TRBJ1-2	TRBV20-1	CSAARSGAYGYTF
TRBJ2-1	TRBV27	CAKGAGRALANEQFF
TRBJ1-2	TRBV18	CASSADRHYGYTF
TRBJ2-1	TRBV6-5	CASSTGAYNEQFF
TRBJ1-2	TRBV7-2	CASSLGTLNQGGYTF
TRBJ2-7	TRBV10-3	CAISDSGPDRPYEQYF
TRBJ1-2	TRBV25-1	CASSLTKGGYTF
TRBJ2-7	TRBV20-1	CSARKGVTISGEQYF
TRBJ1-5	TRBV30	CAWSVGQISQPQHF
TRBJ1-1	TRBV18	CASYLPGGRNTEAFF
TRBJ1-5	TRBV7-2	CASSLGRNNQPQHF
TRBJ2-2	TRBV7-6	CASSFGGPVTGELFF